This note documents a single T cell receptor (beta chain) sequence. Its specificity is not known. The data originate from a study of human T cells and chemical hapten exposure. About the research overall: Patch tests of 0.01% DPC on the upper back were read at 6 days. Chiefly women, the patients showed alopecia areata, totalis or universalis.

Overall study results and limits: No change in TCRs above 1 in 1000 frequency was produced by DPC sensitization. Higher patch test scores went with higher counts of PT1 expanded TCRs.

Each CDR3 protein is one row after TCRdb ran MiXCR on the RACE reads. The sample carries roughly 120,000 distinct CDR3 sequences, 9% to 13% recorded once. The CDR3 is made up of 14 amino acids. Germline-derived CDR1 and CDR2 are SGHVS and FQNEAQ. V lost 3 bases to trimming and J lost 4 bases; unmatched junction nucleotides: 6. The time point was: patch test 1, 2 weeks after DPC sensitization. Sample treatment: therapeutic diphenylcyclopropenone sensitization with weekly scalp DPC. J is TRBJ2-7 and V is TRBV7-8, with TRBD1 matching 7 bases. The sequence was collected from a woman in her forties or fifties with alopecia areata. Some clones in this sample may be carry-over from other donors' samples. The sequenced sample was whole blood, obtained in connection with sensitization to the hapten diphenylcyclopropenone (DPC). The CDR3 DNA is TGTGCCAGCAGCTTGCAGGGGGAATGGTACGAGCAGTACTTC. It encodes CASSLQGEWYEQYF. Drawing the rest from reference TRBV7-8 and TRBJ2-7, the complete variable domain is GAGVSQSPRYKVAKRGQDVALRCDPISGHVSLFWYQQALGQGPEFLTYFQNEAQLDKSGLPSDRFFAERPEGSVSTLKIQRTQQEDSAVYLCASSLQGEWYEQYFGPGTRLTVT.